This T cell receptor beta chain was captured by sequencing in a study of blood T cells in healthy people across ages (dated by TCRdb to between 2014 and 2016). With regard to the full study: In model experiments, template switching captured about one uniquely barcoded TCR beta cDNA molecule for every two T cells. The donors were divided into four age groups: young (average around 15 years), middle-aged (approximately 42), aged (about 56) and long-lived (nearly 85). To avoid experimental bias, donors of different ages were spread randomly across the sequencing lanes. Two additional independent replicas of 1 million unique cDNA reads from the same blood draw were analyzed for two donors (one aged 18 to 30 and one aged 80 or older). Using deep sequencing normalized with unique cDNA molecular identifiers, the study measured how TCR beta repertoire diversity changes with age. General study outcomes and caveats: The CMV infection status of donors was not known, potentially confounding age-related changes in expanded clonotypes. Conclusive comparison of naive and antigen-experienced compartments was prevented by the profiling of bulk unsorted PBMCs. Observed TCR beta diversity per million T cells fell roughly linearly with age, and a significant reduction was already apparent by age roughly 40. Observed TCR beta diversity correlated strongly with the percentage of naive T cells measured by flow cytometry. Estimates of total diversity based on one million sequenced T cells were considered lower bounds and underestimates. The long-lived group showed more naive CD4+ T cells, fewer expanded clones and increased TCR diversity than the aged group, suggesting age selection.

Concerning this clonotype itself: This receptor's antigen is unknown. Base qualities are not recorded, but no much larger clone differs from it by a single base.

The CDR3 measures 12 amino acids from cysteine to phenylalanine. Left in the record is the CDR3 DNA by itself, 36 bases read in frame from the first base. In the germline V gene, CDR1 corresponds to SGHTA and CDR2 to FQGNSA. Library method: 5' RACE. Sequencing used an Illumina HiSeq 2500. The second PCR ran for roughly 7 to 11 cycles and used a J-beta primer mix along with a sample-barcoded 5' primer. Each TCR beta cDNA molecule received a unique molecular identifier from a template-switch 5' adaptor carrying 12 random nucleotides. At least 2.5 million CDR3-containing paired-end reads were obtained from each sample. First-strand cDNA was synthesized from all RNA with the Mint cDNA synthesis kit, primed by a TRBC-specific oligonucleotide. Following uracil-DNA glycosylase treatment, all cDNA underwent a first 18-cycle PCR with the universal primers M1SS and BC2_uni_R. The paper's processing steps were these. For normalization, 1 million high-quality reads were randomly selected from each sample, with every read carrying a distinct molecular identifier. Instead of being binned into consensus sequences, reads with shared molecular identifiers were discarded. MiTCR, set to a Q25 quality threshold and the strictest error-elimination algorithm, was used for CDR3 identification, clonotype clustering and error correction. A nonparametric unseen species model with Euler transformation was used to estimate a lower bound on total TCR beta diversity. The public reads were reprocessed in TCRdb via fastp at Q25 and MiXCR, keeping in-frame beta chains. Each entry merges the rows of one CDR3 protein and shows their most common DNA and genes. V and J calls and clone size were set by TCRdb, not the authors. This sample holds roughly 700,000 distinct CDR3 sequences; about 34% were observed only once. Roughly 15% of the sample belongs to the ten largest clones.

The approximately 40 donors, aged about 6 to 100 years, were systemically healthy Caucasian individuals from Russia. About 10 milliliters of peripheral blood were collected from each donor into EDTA-treated Vacutainer tubes. Ficoll-Paque density-gradient centrifugation was used to isolate PBMCs, with at least 6 million per sample. Total RNA was extracted from PBMCs with Trizol reagent, with at least 5 micrograms obtained per sample. Naive CD45RAhigh/CD27high T cell percentages were measured by flow cytometry on a PBMC aliquot from every donor. The V gene is TRBV7-2 and the J gene is TRBJ2-5; the D segment could be TRBD2, given 5 matching bases. The better agreement between TRBJ2-7 and the DNA end casts doubt on the J call. The TCR sequence derives from a woman of 80 years or more in good health. Donor details come from another sample of the same person, matched by shared clones. Sequencing input: blood. The nucleotide sequence reads as follows: TGTGCCATCAGTGAAAATGGGAGCGAGCAGTACTTC. Protein translation: CAISENGSEQYF.